A selection of T cell receptor beta chains follows, all from one sample in a study of cytomegalovirus exposure and HLA in healthy donors. Method: immunoSEQ multiplex PCR; TCRdb's copy keeps in-frame clones and lacks some. Found here are over 75,000 clones, about 67% of them singletons; the top ten hold about 2%. The sequenced material came from PBMCs. The source of these receptors is a man younger than 40 in good health and CMV-seronegative. Each CDR3 is given with its conserved first and last residue. The order of the fields is clone size, V gene, D gene, J gene, CDR3 protein, CDR3 DNA. A D gene is named only where the DNA matches it firmly. Only part of the rows carry a size: once, few, many, or a class if the clone is expanded.

-	TRBV27	TRBD2	TRBJ2-3	CASSFLAGENTDTQYF	TGTGCCAGCAGCTTCCTAGCGGGAGAGAATACAGATACGCAGTATTTT
-	TRBV5-1	-	TRBJ1-5	CASSFSGLGDQPQHF	TGCGCCAGCAGCTTTTCAGGGCTGGGTGATCAGCCCCAGCATTTT
few	TRBV29-1	-	TRBJ1-2	CSVVEGIEGYTF	TGCAGCGTTGTGGAGGGTATAGAGGGCTACACCTTC
-	TRBV5-6	-	TRBJ1-1	CASSLDTGLTEAFF	TGTGCCAGCAGCTTGGATACAGGGTTGACTGAAGCTTTCTTT
-	TRBV5-6	TRBD1	TRBJ2-2	CASSLADQGGSGELFF	TGTGCCAGCAGCTTGGCCGATCAAGGGGGCTCCGGGGAGCTGTTTTTT
few	TRBV30	-	TRBJ1-5	CAWSEGGNQPQHF	TGTGCCTGGAGTGAAGGGGGTAATCAGCCCCAGCATTTT
-	TRBV27	-	TRBJ2-1	CASSFYGEQFF	TGTGCCAGCAGTTTTTACGGTGAGCAGTTCTTC
few	TRBV29-1	TRBD2	TRBJ2-7	CSASAGADYEQYF	TGCAGCGCCTCAGCGGGAGCAGACTACGAGCAGTACTTC
-	TRBV19	-	TRBJ1-2	CASTLMTGLYGYTF	TGTGCCAGTACTCTGATGACAGGTCTCTATGGCTACACCTTC
few	TRBV27	-	TRBJ2-7	CASSVVGFQGSFGYEQYF	TGTGCCAGCAGTGTGGTAGGATTTCAGGGCTCCTTCGGCTACGAGCAGTACTTC
-	TRBV20-1	-	TRBJ1-2	CSASGYYGYTF	TGCAGTGCCTCGGGGTACTATGGCTACACCTTC
-	TRBV28	-	TRBJ1-5	CASSPHLGRQSNQPQHF	TGTGCCAGCAGTCCCCACTTGGGAAGACAGTCTAATCAGCCCCAGCATTTT
-	TRBV29-1	TRBD1	TRBJ1-2	CSVARWVTGGGYGYTF	TGCAGCGTTGCAAGATGGGTCACAGGGGGCGGCTATGGCTACACCTTC
few	TRBV5-1	TRBD1	TRBJ2-2	CASSFRQGEGAGELFF	TGCGCCAGCAGCTTCAGACAGGGGGAAGGGGCCGGGGAGCTGTTTTTT
few	TRBV11-2	TRBD1	TRBJ1-2	CASSFLDRVGYTF	TGTGCCAGCAGCTTCCTGGACAGGGTCGGCTACACCTTC
-	TRBV5-6	TRBD1	TRBJ2-4	CASSQDRVNIQYF	TGTGCCAGCAGCCAGGACAGGGTCAACATTCAGTACTTC
-	TRBV19	-	TRBJ1-1	CASSMVTEFLLNTEAFF	TGTGCCAGTAGTATGGTGACAGAATTTTTGCTGAACACTGAAGCTTTCTTT
-	TRBV10-3	TRBD2	TRBJ2-1	CAISESGGSSYNEQFF	TGTGCCATCAGTGAGTCGGGGGGGAGCTCCTACAATGAGCAGTTCTTC
few	TRBV6-5	TRBD2	TRBJ2-7	CASRDAGGTNEQYF	TGTGCCAGCAGAGATGCGGGAGGGACAAACGAGCAGTACTTC
-	TRBV7-2	TRBD1	TRBJ1-6	CASSPRQGVAPLHF	TGTGCCAGCAGCCCCCGACAGGGAGTCGCACCCCTCCACTTT
-	TRBV6-5	-	TRBJ1-1	CASSYSRRAGGTEAFF	TGTGCCAGCAGTTACTCGAGGCGGGCCGGTGGCACTGAAGCTTTCTTT
-	TRBV7-2	-	TRBJ1-2	CASSLAVGDFGYTF	TGTGCCAGCAGCTTAGCCGTGGGGGACTTTGGCTACACCTTC
few	TRBV4-1	-	TRBJ2-5	CASSRGLAQETQYF	TGCGCCAGCAGCCGGGGACTCGCTCAAGAGACCCAGTACTTC
-	TRBV6-6	TRBD2	TRBJ2-7	CASRTSGSSYEQYF	TGTGCCAGCAGGACTAGCGGGAGCTCCTACGAGCAGTACTTC
-	TRBV5-8	TRBD1	TRBJ1-5	CASSSPDRGLSNQPQHF	TGTGCCAGCAGCTCGCCCGACAGGGGACTAAGCAATCAGCCCCAGCATTTT
once	TRBV6-5	-	TRBJ1-5	CASSLGRGGLQPQHF	TGTGCCAGCAGTTTAGGTAGGGGAGGACTACAGCCCCAGCATTTT
-	TRBV13	-	TRBJ2-2	CASSRGTGELFF	TGTGCCAGCAGCCGAGGCACCGGGGAGCTGTTTTTT
-	TRBV25-1	TRBD1	TRBJ1-2	CASSAWTGGKANYGYTF	TGTGCCAGCAGTGCCTGGACAGGGGGTAAAGCTAACTATGGCTACACCTTC
-	TRBV5-1	-	TRBJ1-3	CASSLIPGDTIYF	TGCGCCAGCAGCTTAATACCGGGAGACACCATATATTTT
-	TRBV29-1	-	TRBJ1-4	CGGNGGGYEKLFF	TGCGGGGGGAACGGAGGTGGATATGAAAAACTGTTTTTC
few	TRBV19	-	TRBJ1-5	CASSSTVGPNQPQHF	TGTGCCAGTAGTAGCACAGTGGGGCCCAATCAGCCCCAGCATTTT
-	TRBV11-2	TRBD2	TRBJ2-2	CASSLGLAGAGELFF	TGTGCCAGCAGCTTGGGACTAGCGGGAGCCGGGGAGCTGTTTTTT
-	TRBV30	TRBD1	TRBJ1-2	CASQQGGYGYTF	TGTGCCTCTCAACAGGGGGGCTATGGCTACACCTTC
-	TRBV4-3	-	TRBJ2-5	CASSQGSPPGGNQYF	TGCGCCAGCAGCCAAGGATCCCCCCCCGGGGGAAACCAGTACTTC
-	TRBV25-1	-	TRBJ1-4	CAAEQSTNEKLFF	TGTGCGGCAGAACAGAGCACTAATGAAAAACTGTTTTTT
-	TRBV7-9	-	TRBJ1-4	CASSLAGQEKLFF	TGTGCCAGCAGCTTAGCCGGACAGGAAAAACTGTTTTTT
-	TRBV6-1	-	TRBJ2-7	CASSEVPGTSTYEQYF	TGTGCCAGCAGTGAAGTCCCCGGGACATCCACTTACGAGCAGTACTTC
few	TRBV5-1	-	TRBJ1-2	CASSLDQGWNYGYTF	TGCGCCAGCAGCTTGGACCAGGGCTGGAACTATGGCTACACCTTC
-	TRBV7-6	-	TRBJ1-1	CASTVIGNTEAFF	TGTGCCAGCACCGTAATCGGGAACACTGAAGCTTTCTTT
-	TRBV4-3	-	TRBJ2-2	CASSQDASYPPRAGELFF	TGCGCCAGCAGCCAAGATGCTTCTTACCCGCCCAGGGCCGGGGAGCTGTTTTTT
few	TRBV5-5	-	TRBJ1-3	CASSLGLTGNTIYF	TGTGCCAGCAGCCTAGGTTTGACTGGAAACACCATATATTTT
-	TRBV7-2	TRBD1	TRBJ1-4	CASSRLGQGQNEKLFF	TGTGCCAGCAGCCGCCTGGGACAGGGACAGAATGAAAAACTGTTTTTT
-	TRBV29-1	-	TRBJ1-1	CSTTRADTEAFF	TGCAGCACAACCCGAGCGGACACTGAAGCTTTCTTT
-	TRBV5-1	TRBD2	TRBJ2-7	CASSLGTSGSYEQYF	TGCGCCAGCAGCTTGGGGACTAGCGGGAGCTACGAGCAGTACTTC
-	TRBV30	-	TRBJ2-4	CAWGRDIQYF	TGTGCCTGGGGGAGAGACATTCAGTACTTC
-	TRBV7-3	TRBD2	TRBJ2-1	CASSPNSGAYNEQFF	TGTGCCAGCAGCCCGAATAGCGGGGCCTACAATGAGCAGTTCTTC
few	TRBV6-4	-	TRBJ2-3	CASSAGTSTDTQYF	TGTGCCAGCAGTGCCGGGACTAGCACAGATACGCAGTATTTT
once	TRBV29-1	TRBD1	TRBJ2-7	CSVRTGATYEQYF	TGCAGCGTACGGACAGGGGCCACCTACGAGCAGTACTTC